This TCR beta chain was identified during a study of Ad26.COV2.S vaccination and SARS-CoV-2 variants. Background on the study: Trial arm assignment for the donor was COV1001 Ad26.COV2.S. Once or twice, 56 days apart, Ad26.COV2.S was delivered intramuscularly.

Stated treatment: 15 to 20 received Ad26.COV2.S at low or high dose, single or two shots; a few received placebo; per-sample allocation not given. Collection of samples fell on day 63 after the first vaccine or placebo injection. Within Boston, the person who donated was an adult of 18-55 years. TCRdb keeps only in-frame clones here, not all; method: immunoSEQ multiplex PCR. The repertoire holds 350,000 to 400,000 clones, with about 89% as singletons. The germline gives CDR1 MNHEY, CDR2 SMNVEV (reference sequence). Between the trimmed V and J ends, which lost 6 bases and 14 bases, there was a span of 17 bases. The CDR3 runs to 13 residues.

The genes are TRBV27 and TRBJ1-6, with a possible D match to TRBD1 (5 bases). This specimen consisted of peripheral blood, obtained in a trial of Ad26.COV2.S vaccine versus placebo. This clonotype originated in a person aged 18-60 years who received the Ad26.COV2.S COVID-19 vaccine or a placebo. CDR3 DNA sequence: TGTGCCAGCAGGTCTACAACAGGTTACTCCCTCCACTTT. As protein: CASRSTTGYSLHF.